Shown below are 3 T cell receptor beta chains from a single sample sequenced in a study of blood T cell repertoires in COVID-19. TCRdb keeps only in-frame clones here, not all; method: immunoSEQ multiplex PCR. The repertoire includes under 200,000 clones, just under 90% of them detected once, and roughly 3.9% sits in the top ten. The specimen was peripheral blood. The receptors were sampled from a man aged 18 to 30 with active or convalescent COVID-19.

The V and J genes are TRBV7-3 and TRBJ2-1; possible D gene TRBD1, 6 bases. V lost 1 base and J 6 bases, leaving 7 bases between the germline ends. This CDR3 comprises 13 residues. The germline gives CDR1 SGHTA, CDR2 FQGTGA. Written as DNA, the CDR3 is TGTGCCAGCAGCTTAAACAGGGTCAATGAGCAGTTCTTC. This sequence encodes CASSLNRVNEQFF.

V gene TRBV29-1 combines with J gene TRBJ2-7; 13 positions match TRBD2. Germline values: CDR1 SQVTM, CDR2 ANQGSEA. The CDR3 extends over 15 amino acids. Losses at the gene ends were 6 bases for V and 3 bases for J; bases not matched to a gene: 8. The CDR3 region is CSVTEGLAGNYEQYF. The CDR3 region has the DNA TGCAGCGTAACCGAGGGACTAGCGGGGAACTACGAGCAGTACTTC.

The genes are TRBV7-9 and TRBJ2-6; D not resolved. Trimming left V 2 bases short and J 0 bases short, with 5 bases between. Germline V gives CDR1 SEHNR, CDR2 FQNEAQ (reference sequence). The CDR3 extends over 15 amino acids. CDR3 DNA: TGTGCCAGCAGCTTACAGATCTCTGGGGCCAACGTCCTGACTTTC. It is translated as CASSLQISGANVLTF. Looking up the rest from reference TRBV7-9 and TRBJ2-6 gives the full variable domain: DTGVSQNPRHKITKRGQNVTFRCDPISEHNRLYWYRQTLGQGPEFLTYFQNEAQLEKSRLLSDRFSAERPKGSFSTLEIQRTEQGDSAMYLCASSLQISGANVLTFGAGSRLTVL.